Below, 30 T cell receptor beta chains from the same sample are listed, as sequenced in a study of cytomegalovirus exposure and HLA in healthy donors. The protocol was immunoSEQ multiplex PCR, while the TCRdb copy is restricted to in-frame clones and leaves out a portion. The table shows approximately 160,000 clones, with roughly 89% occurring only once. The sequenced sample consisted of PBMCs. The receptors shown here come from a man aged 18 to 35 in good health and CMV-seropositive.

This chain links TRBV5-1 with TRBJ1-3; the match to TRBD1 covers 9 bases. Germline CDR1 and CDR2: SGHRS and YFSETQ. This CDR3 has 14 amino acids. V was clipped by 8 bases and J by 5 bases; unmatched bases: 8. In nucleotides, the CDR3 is TGCGCCAGTCCTACACAGGGGGCACGAAACACCATATATTTT. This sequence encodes CASPTQGARNTIYF.

The CDR3 here is CASSPDQLAGTNEQFF. CDR3 DNA: TGTGCCAGCTCACCGGACCAACTAGCGGGGACCAATGAGCAGTTCTTC. The rearrangement uses TRBV18 and TRBJ2-1; 10 nucleotides align to TRBD2. The V gene's germline CDR1 is KGHSH and CDR2 LQKENI. The CDR3 covers 16 residues. V shed 3 bases and J 6 bases; nucleotides not matched to a gene: 8.

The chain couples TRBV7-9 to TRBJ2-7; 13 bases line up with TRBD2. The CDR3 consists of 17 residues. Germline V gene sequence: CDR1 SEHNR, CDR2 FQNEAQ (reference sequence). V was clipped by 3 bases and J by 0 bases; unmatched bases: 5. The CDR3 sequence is CASSFGLAGVPSYEQYF. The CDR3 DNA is TGTGCCAGCAGCTTCGGACTAGCGGGAGTACCCTCCTACGAGCAGTACTTC. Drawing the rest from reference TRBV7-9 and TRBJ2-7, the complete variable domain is DTGVSQNPRHKITKRGQNVTFRCDPISEHNRLYWYRQTLGQGPEFLTYFQNEAQLEKSRLLSDRFSAERPKGSFSTLEIQRTEQGDSAMYLCASSFGLAGVPSYEQYFGPGTRLTVT.

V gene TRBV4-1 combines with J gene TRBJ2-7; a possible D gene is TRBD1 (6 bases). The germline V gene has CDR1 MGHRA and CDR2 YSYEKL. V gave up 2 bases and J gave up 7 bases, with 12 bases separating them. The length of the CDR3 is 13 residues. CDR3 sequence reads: CASSQTGLGEQYF. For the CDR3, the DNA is TGCGCCAGCAGCCAAACAGGGCTTGGGGAGCAGTACTTC.

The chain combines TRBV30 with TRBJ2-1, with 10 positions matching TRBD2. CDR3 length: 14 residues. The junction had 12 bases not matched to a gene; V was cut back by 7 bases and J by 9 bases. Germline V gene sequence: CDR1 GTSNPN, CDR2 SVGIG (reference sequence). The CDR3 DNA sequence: TGTGCCTTCTCTATAGCGGGAGGATCGCGTGAGCAGTTCTTC. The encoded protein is CAFSIAGGSREQFF.

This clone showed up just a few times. The CDR3 region has the DNA TGTGCCAGCAGCTTAGCCCTTTACACTGAAGCTTTCTTT. It specifies CASSLALYTEAFF. The chain joins TRBV7-9 to TRBJ1-1; no reliable D call. CDR1 and CDR2 (germline): SEHNR, FQNEAQ (reference sequence). With 0 bases removed from V and 3 bases from J, the gap between germline ends came to 5 bases. The CDR3 extends over 13 amino acids.

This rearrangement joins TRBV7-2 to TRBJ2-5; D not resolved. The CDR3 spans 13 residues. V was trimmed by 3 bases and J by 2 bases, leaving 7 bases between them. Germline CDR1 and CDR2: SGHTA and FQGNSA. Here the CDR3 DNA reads TGTGCCAGCAGCTTGGCGAGGCAAGAGACCCAGTACTTC. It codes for CASSLARQETQYF.

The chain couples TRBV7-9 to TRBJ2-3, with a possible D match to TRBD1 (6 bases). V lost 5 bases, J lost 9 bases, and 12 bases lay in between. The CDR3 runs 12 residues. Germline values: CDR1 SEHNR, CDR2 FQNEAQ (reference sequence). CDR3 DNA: TGTGCCAGCAGCCAACAAGACAGGACGCAGTATTTT. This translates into CASSQQDRTQYF.

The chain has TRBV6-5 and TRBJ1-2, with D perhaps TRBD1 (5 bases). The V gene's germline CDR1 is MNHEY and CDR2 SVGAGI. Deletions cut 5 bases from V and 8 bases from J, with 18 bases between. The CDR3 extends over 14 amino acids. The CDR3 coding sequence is TGTGCCAGCAGTGACCTGGACACCGCCGAGGGCTACACCTTC. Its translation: CASSDLDTAEGYTF.

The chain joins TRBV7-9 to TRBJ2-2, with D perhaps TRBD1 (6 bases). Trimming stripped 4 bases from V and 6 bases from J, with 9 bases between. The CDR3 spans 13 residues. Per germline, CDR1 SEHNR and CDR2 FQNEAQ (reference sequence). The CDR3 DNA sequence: TGTGCCAGCAGCTCTCCAGGGGCCGGGGAGCTGTTTTTT. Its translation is CASSSPGAGELFF. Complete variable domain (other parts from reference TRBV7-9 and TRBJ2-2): DTGVSQNPRHKITKRGQNVTFRCDPISEHNRLYWYRQTLGQGPEFLTYFQNEAQLEKSRLLSDRFSAERPKGSFSTLEIQRTEQGDSAMYLCASSSPGAGELFFGEGSRLTVL.

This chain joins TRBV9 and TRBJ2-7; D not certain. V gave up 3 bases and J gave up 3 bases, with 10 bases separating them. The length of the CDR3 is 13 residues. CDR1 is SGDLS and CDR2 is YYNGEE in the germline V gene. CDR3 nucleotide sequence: TGTGCCAGCAGCGGGTCAGGCGACTACGAGCAGTACTTC. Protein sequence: CASSGSGDYEQYF.

CDR3 sequence (DNA): TGTGCCAGTAGTAGGAAGGGGACACAGTATGGCTACACCTTC. It encodes CASSRKGTQYGYTF. The chain uses TRBV19 and TRBJ1-2, with D perhaps TRBD1 (6 bases). This CDR3 has 14 amino acids. The germline V gene encodes CDR1 LNHDA and CDR2 SQIVND (reference sequence). Trimming pared 4 bases from V and 5 bases from J, leaving 14 bases between.

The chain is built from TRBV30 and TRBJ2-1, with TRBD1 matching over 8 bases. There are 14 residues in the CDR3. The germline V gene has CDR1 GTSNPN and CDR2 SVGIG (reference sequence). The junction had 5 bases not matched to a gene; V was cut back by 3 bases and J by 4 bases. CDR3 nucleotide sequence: TGTGCCTGGAGCTGGGACAGGCAATACAATGAGCAGTTCTTC. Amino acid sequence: CAWSWDRQYNEQFF.

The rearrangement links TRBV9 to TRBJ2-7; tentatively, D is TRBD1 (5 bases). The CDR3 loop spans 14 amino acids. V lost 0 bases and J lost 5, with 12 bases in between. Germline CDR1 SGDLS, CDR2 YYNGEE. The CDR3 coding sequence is TGTGCCAGCAGCGTAGCAGCAGGGTTACACGAGCAGTACTTC. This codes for CASSVAAGLHEQYF.

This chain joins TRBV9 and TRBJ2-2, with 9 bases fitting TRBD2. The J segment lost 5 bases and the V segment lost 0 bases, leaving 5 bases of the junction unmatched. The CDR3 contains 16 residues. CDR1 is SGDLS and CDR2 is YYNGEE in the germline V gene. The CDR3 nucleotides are TGTGCCAGCAGCGTAGCTGGACTAGCGATAACCGGGGAGCTGTTTTTT. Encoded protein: CASSVAGLAITGELFF. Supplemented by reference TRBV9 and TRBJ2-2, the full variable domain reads DSGVTQTPKHLITATGQRVTLRCSPRSGDLSVYWYQQSLDQGLQFLIQYYNGEERAKGNILERFSAQQFPDLHSELNLSSLELGDSALYFCASSVAGLAITGELFFGEGSRLTVL.

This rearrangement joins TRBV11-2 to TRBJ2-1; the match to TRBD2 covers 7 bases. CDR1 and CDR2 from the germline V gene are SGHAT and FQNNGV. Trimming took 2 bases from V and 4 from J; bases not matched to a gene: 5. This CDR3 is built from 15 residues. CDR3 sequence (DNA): TGTGCCAGCAGCTTATGGTCGGGGGGATACAATGAGCAGTTCTTC. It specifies CASSLWSGGYNEQFF. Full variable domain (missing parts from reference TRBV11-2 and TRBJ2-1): EAGVAQSPRYKIIEKRQSVAFWCNPISGHATLYWYQQILGQGPKLLIQFQNNGVVDDSQLPKDRFSAERLKGVDSTLKIQPAKLEDSAVYLCASSLWSGGYNEQFFGPGTRLTVL.

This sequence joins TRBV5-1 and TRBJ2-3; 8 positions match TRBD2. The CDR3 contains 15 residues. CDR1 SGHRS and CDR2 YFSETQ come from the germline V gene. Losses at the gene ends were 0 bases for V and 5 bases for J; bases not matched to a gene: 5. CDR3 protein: CASSLDDTSGDTQYF. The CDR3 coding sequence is TGCGCCAGCAGCTTGGACGATACTAGCGGAGATACGCAGTATTTT.

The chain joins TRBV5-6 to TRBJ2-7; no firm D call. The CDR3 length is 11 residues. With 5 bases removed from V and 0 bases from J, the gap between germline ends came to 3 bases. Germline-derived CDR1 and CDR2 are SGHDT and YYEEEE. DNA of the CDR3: TGTGCCAGCAGTTACTCCTACGAGCAGTACTTC. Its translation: CASSYSYEQYF.

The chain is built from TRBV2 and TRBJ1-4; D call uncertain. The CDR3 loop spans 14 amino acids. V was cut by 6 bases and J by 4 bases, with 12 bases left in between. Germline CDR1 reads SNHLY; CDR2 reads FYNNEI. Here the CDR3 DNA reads TGTGCCAGCAGGCGGGAGCAGGATAATGAAAAACTGTTTTTT. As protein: CASRREQDNEKLFF.

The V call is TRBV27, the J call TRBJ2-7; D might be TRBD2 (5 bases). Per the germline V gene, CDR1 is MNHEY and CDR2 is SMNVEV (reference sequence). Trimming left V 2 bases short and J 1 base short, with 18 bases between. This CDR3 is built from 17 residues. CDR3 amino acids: CASSLTFGYGGSYEQYF. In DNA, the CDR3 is TGTGCCAGCAGTTTAACTTTTGGCTATGGCGGGTCCTACGAGCAGTACTTC.

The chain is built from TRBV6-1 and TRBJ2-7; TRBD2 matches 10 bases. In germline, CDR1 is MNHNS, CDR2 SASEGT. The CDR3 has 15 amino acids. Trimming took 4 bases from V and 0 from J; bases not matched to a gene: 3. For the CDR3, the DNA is TGTGCCAGCAGTGTCTCTAGCGGGGGCTCCTACGAGCAGTACTTC. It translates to CASSVSSGGSYEQYF.

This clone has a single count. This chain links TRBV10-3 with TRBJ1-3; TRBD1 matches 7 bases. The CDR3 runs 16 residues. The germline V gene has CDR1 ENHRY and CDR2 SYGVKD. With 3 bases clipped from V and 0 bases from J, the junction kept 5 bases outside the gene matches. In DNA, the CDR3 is TGTGCCATCAGTGACCCGGACAGGAGCTCTGGAAACACCATATATTTT. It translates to CAISDPDRSSGNTIYF.

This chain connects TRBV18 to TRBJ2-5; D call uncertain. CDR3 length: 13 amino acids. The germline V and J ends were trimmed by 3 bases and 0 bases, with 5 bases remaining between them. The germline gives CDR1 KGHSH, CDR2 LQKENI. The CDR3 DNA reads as TGTGCCAGCTCACCGTCGTACCAAGAGACCCAGTACTTC. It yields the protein CASSPSYQETQYF.

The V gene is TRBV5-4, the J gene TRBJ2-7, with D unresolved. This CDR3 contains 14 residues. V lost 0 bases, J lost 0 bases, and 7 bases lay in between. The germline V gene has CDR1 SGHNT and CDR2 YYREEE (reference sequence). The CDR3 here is CASSLDVSSYEQYF. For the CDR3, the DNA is TGTGCCAGCAGCTTGGACGTCAGCTCCTACGAGCAGTACTTC.

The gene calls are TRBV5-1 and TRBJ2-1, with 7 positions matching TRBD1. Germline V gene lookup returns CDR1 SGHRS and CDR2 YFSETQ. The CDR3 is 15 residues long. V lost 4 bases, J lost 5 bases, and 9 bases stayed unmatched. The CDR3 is CASSPGTAGDNEQFF. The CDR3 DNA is TGCGCCAGCAGCCCCGGGACAGCAGGAGACAATGAGCAGTTCTTC.

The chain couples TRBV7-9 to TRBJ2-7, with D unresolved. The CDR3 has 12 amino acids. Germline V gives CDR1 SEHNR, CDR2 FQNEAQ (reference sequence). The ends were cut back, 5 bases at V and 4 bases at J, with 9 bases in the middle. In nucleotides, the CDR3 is TGTGCCAGCAGCCCTGAGGTTTACGAGCAGTACTTC. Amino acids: CASSPEVYEQYF.

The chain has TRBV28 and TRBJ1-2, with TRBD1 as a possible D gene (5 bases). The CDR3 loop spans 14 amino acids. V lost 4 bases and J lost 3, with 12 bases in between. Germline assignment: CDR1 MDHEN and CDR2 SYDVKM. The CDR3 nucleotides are TGTGCCAGCAGTTCGGGCCTCAGGGACTATGGCTACACCTTC. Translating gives CASSSGLRDYGYTF.

For the CDR3, the DNA is TGCGCCAGCAGCCAAGACCCTACGGTGGACGAGCAGTACTTC. Residues: CASSQDPTVDEQYF. This sequence joins TRBV4-1 and TRBJ2-7; no clear D gene. Trimming took 0 bases from V and 5 from J, leaving 11 bases between them. Germline CDR1 and CDR2: MGHRA and YSYEKL. The CDR3 consists of 14 residues.

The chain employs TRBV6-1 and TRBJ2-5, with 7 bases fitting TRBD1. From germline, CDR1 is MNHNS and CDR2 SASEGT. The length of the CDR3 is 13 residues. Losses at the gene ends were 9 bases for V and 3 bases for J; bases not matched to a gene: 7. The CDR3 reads CASRTGVEETQYF. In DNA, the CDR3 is TGTGCCAGTCGTACAGGGGTCGAAGAGACCCAGTACTTC.

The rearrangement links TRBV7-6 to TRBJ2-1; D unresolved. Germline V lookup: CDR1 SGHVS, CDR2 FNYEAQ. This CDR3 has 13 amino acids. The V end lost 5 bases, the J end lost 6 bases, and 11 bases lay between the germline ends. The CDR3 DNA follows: TGTGCCAGCAGCCTCCGCGGTTCCAATGAGCAGTTCTTC. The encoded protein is CASSLRGSNEQFF.